This T cell receptor beta chain was identified during a study of early T cells in non-severe SARS-CoV-2 infection. Across the study: Investigators sequenced bulk RNA drawn from unsorted whole blood, and chains remained unpaired.

Findings and limits, study-wide: VDJdb matching favored anti-spike CD8 responses, missing private and CD4 specificities.

With 2 bases removed from V and 8 bases from J, the gap between germline ends came to 13 bases. The CDR3 is 13 amino acids. Germline values: CDR1 SGHRS, CDR2 YFSETQ. With respect to this clonotype: Its antigen remains unknown.

Unique molecular identifiers were affixed to single, distinct cDNA molecules. TCRdb itself ran the 5' RACE reads through MiXCR, one entry per CDR3 protein. The sample lists under 75,000 distinct CDR3 sequences, roughly an eighth occurring once. The TCR sequence derives from an adult who was a healthcare worker with PCR-confirmed SARS-CoV-2 infection or an uninfected control (not recorded which). The sequenced material came from whole blood. This sequence joins TRBV5-1 and TRBJ1-2, with D unresolved. The CDR3 sequence is CASSLSVSGGYTF. CDR3 bases: TGCGCCAGCAGCTTATCAGTAAGCGGAGGCTACACCTTC.